Listed here are 19 T cell receptor beta chains from one sample, sequenced in a study of shared clonotypes between healthy human individuals. The protocol was immunoSEQ multiplex PCR, while the TCRdb copy is restricted to in-frame clones and leaves out a portion. The sample carries about 2.3 million clones, more than 85% recorded once. The sequenced material came from naive CD4+ T cells from PBMCs. Stated subset: CD45RA+ positively selected. The receptors here all came from a man aged 18 to 35 in good health. Some clones in this sample may be carry-over from other donors' samples.

The V and J genes are TRBV28 and TRBJ1-4; 9 bases fit TRBD1. The CDR3 is 15 amino acids. V lost 5 bases to trimming and J lost 7 bases; unmatched junction nucleotides: 8. CDR1 and CDR2 (germline): MDHEN, SYDVKM. The CDR3, as DNA: TGTGCCAGCAGTCCGCCGGGACAGGGCCGTGAAAAACTGTTTTTT. This encodes CASSPPGQGREKLFF.

Comment on this clone: The same CDR3 also results from other DNA sequences found in this sample. This chain joins TRBV7-9 and TRBJ1-1; D may be TRBD1 (5 bases). Germline values: CDR1 SEHNR, CDR2 FQNEAQ (reference sequence). There are 14 residues in the CDR3. V dropped 2 bases and J dropped 2 bases, with 9 bases sitting between them. CDR3 protein: CASSLNQGNTEAFF. The DNA of the CDR3 is TGTGCCAGCAGCTTAAACCAGGGAAACACTGAAGCTTTCTTT.

The rearrangement uses TRBV6-5 and TRBJ2-7; D not certain. Deletions cut 2 bases from V and 0 bases from J, with 8 bases between. The length of the CDR3 is 14 residues. Germline CDR1 reads MNHEY; CDR2 reads SVGAGI. CDR3 sequence reads: CASSYRRSSYEQYF. CDR3 sequence (DNA): TGTGCCAGCAGTTACAGGCGGAGCTCCTACGAGCAGTACTTC.

The chain joins TRBV14 to TRBJ2-2, with TRBD2 identical over 8 bases. CDR1 SGHDN and CDR2 FVKESK come from the germline V gene. The CDR3 sequence is 17 residues long. V was pared by 4 bases and J by 1 base, with 8 bases of the junction left unmatched. The CDR3 protein is CASSPLSGSGNTGELFF. CDR3 in DNA: TGTGCCAGCAGCCCTCTCAGCGGGAGCGGGAACACCGGGGAGCTGTTTTTT.

The chain has TRBV11-2 and TRBJ1-2; D is ambiguous. Germline V gives CDR1 SGHAT, CDR2 FQNNGV. The CDR3 length is 12 residues. V dropped 5 bases and J dropped 2 bases, with 6 bases sitting between them. CDR3 protein: CASSDSNYGYTF. The CDR3, as DNA: TGTGCCAGCAGCGACTCGAACTATGGCTACACCTTC.

The rearrangement links TRBV7-2 to TRBJ1-1, with unresolved D. V dropped 6 bases and J dropped 3 bases, with 11 bases sitting between them. The CDR3 totals 13 residues. Germline CDR1 is SGHTA and CDR2 is FQGNSA. In DNA, the CDR3 is TGTGCCAGCAGGAGAACTAGCGACACTGAAGCTTTCTTT. It translates to CASRRTSDTEAFF. Full variable domain (remainder filled in from reference TRBV7-2 and TRBJ1-1): GAGVSQSPSNKVTEKGKDVELRCDPISGHTALYWYRQSLGQGLEFLIYFQGNSAPDKSGLPSDRFSAERTGGSVSTLTIQRTQQEDSAVYLCASRRTSDTEAFFGQGTRLTVV.

The gene calls are TRBV18 and TRBJ1-5; no definite D call. Trimming pared 5 bases from V and 9 bases from J, leaving 20 bases between. Germline CDR1 and CDR2: KGHSH and LQKENI. CDR3 size: 15 residues. In DNA, the CDR3 is TGTGCCAGCTCATCGAACGGACCGGGAACCTCGCCCCAGCATTTT. Translation: CASSSNGPGTSPQHF.

The chain links TRBV28 to TRBJ1-4; D gene uncertain. This CDR3 is 14 amino acids long. V dropped 8 bases and J dropped 8 bases, with 18 bases sitting between them. From germline, CDR1 is MDHEN and CDR2 SYDVKM. The CDR3 loop is CASLEAGRLEKLFF. The CDR3 DNA reads TGTGCCAGCCTTGAGGCTGGGAGGTTGGAAAAACTGTTTTTT.

The chain employs TRBV21-1 and TRBJ2-7; the table's D call TRBD2 went unverified against the DNA. TRBV21-1 is given as a pseudogene. This CDR3 comprises 16 residues. The CDR3 nucleotides are TGTGCCAGCACAATTACGGGGGGGTCCTTCGCCTACGAGCAGTACTTC. Translated: CASTITGGSFAYEQYF.

The rearrangement joins TRBV7-2 to TRBJ1-1; D uncertain. Trimming left V 1 base short and J 4 bases short, with 13 bases between. The CDR3 is made up of 15 amino acids. Germline V gene lookup returns CDR1 SGHTA and CDR2 FQGNSA. The DNA for the CDR3 is TGTGCCAGCAGCTTAGTAGGAGCTTCGGCCACTGAAGCTTTCTTT. Its protein is CASSLVGASATEAFF.

The chain couples TRBV9 to TRBJ2-3, with 8 nucleotides matching TRBD2. V was pared by 3 bases and J by 0 bases, with 3 bases of the junction left unmatched. Germline V gives CDR1 SGDLS, CDR2 YYNGEE. This CDR3 is built from 15 residues. The CDR3 loop is CASSGLAGSTDTQYF. DNA of the CDR3: TGTGCCAGCAGCGGCCTAGCGGGCAGCACAGATACGCAGTATTTT.

The V gene is TRBV2, the J gene TRBJ1-2, with a weak D call TRBD1 (5 bases). V was trimmed by 6 bases and J by 4 bases, leaving 12 bases between them. The germline V gene encodes CDR1 SNHLY and CDR2 FYNNEI. CDR3 length equals 13 residues. The CDR3 reads CASRSETAYGYTF. The CDR3 nucleotides read TGTGCCAGCAGGTCGGAGACAGCCTATGGCTACACCTTC. The whole variable domain, filled in from reference TRBV2 and TRBJ1-2, reads EPEVTQTPSHQVTQMGQEVILRCVPISNHLYFYWYRQILGQKVEFLVSFYNNEISEKSEIFDDQFSVERPDGSNFTLKIRSTKLEDSAMYFCASRSETAYGYTFGSGTRLTVV.

The chain has TRBV28 and TRBJ1-1, with 8 bases aligning to TRBD1. Germline V CDR1 and CDR2: MDHEN, SYDVKM. The V gene end was trimmed by 5 bases and the J gene end by 5 bases; junction bases not matched to a gene: 13. The CDR3 has 16 amino acids. CDR3 bases: TGTGCCAGCAGTCCACGGACAGGGTCAGGTGTGACTGAAGCTTTCTTT. Translation: CASSPRTGSGVTEAFF.

The chain couples TRBV19 to TRBJ1-5, with a weak D call TRBD1 (6 bases). Germline V gene sequence: CDR1 LNHDA, CDR2 SQIVND (reference sequence). Trimming shortened V by 5 bases and J by 7 bases, and 15 bases separated the two germline ends. The CDR3 is 14 amino acids. The CDR3 protein is CASSLPQGFQPQHF. The CDR3, as DNA: TGTGCCAGTAGTTTACCACAGGGATTCCAGCCCCAGCATTTT.

In this sample, this clone turned up once. The chain uses TRBV5-1 and TRBJ2-3; TRBD2 matches 11 bases. Germline V CDR1 and CDR2: SGHRS, YFSETQ. The V and J ends lost 4 bases and 2 bases, in that order; junction bases with no gene match: 6. This CDR3 has 16 residues. CDR3 amino acids: CASSGGTSGLTDTQYF. CDR3 in DNA: TGCGCCAGCAGCGGAGGGACTAGCGGTCTCACAGATACGCAGTATTTT. Based on the CDR3 plus reference TRBV5-1 and TRBJ2-3, the full variable domain is KAGVTQTPRYLIKTRGQQVTLSCSPISGHRSVSWYQQTPGQGLQFLFEYFSETQRNKGNFPGRFSGRQFSNSRSEMNVSTLELGDSALYLCASSGGTSGLTDTQYFGPGTRLTVL.

The V call is TRBV28, the J call TRBJ2-3; D might be TRBD1 or TRBD2, each matching 5 bases. Trimming shortened V by 4 bases and J by 4 bases, and 27 bases separated the two germline ends. CDR3 length: 19 residues. The germline V gene has CDR1 MDHEN and CDR2 SYDVKM. This CDR3 is CASSSLLDRDVGHADTQYF. The CDR3 region has the DNA TGTGCCAGCAGTTCACTCCTTGACCGGGACGTTGGGCACGCAGATACGCAGTATTTT.

The chain employs TRBV15 and TRBJ2-7, with unresolved D. Germline CDR1 and CDR2: LNHNV and YYDKDF (reference sequence). This CDR3 contains 12 residues. Trimming cost V 5 bases and J 6 bases, with 11 bases left between them. The chain's CDR3 is CATSSSRVEQYF. CDR3 bases: TGTGCCACCAGCTCCAGCCGGGTCGAGCAGTACTTC.

The chain is built from TRBV10-3 and TRBJ1-5; D may be TRBD1 (6 bases). Germline V gene data show CDR1 as ENHRY and CDR2 as SYGVKD. This CDR3 spans 12 amino acids. V dropped 8 bases and J dropped 5 bases, with 10 bases sitting between them. In nucleotides, the CDR3 is TGTGCCATCGATACAGGGTATCAGCCCCAGCATTTT. Translation: CAIDTGYQPQHF.

This chain joins TRBV19 and TRBJ2-3; TRBD1 agrees at 8 bases. Trimming removed 5 bases from V and 0 bases from J; junction bases left unmatched: 13. The germline gives CDR1 LNHDA, CDR2 SQIVND (reference sequence). The CDR3 has 18 amino acids. For the CDR3, the DNA is TGTGCCAGTAGTGAGACAGGGGCCACTCCAATAAGCACAGATACGCAGTATTTT. Translated, it gives CASSETGATPISTDTQYF.